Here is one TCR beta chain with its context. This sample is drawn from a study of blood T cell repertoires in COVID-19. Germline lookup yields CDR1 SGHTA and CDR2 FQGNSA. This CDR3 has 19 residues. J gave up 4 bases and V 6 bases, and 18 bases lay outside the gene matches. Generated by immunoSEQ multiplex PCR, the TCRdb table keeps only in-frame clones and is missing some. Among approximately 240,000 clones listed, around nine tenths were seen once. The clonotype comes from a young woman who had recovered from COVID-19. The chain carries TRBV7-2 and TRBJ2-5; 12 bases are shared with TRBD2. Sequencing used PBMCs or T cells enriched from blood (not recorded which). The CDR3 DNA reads TGTGCCAGCAGTGGCGGTGGGCTAGCGGGGGGGCGGAGATCAGAGACCCAGTACTTC. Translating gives CASSGGGLAGGRRSETQYF.